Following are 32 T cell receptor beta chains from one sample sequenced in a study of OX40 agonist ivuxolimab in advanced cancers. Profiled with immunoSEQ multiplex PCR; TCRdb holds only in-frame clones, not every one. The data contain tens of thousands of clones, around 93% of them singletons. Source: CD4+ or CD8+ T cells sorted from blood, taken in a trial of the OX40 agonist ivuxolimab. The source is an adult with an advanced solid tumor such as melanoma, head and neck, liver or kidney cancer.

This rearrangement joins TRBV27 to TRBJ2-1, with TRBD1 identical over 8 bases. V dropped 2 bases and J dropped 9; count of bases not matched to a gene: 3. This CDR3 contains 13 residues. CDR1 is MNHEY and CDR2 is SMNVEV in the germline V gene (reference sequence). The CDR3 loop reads CASSLQGAAEQFF. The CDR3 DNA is TGTGCCAGCAGTTTACAGGGGGCGGCTGAGCAGTTCTTC.

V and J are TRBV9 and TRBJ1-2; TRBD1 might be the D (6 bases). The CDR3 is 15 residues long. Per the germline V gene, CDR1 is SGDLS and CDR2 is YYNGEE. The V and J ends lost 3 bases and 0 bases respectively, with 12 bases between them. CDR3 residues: CASSGTGLTNYGYTF. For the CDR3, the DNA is TGTGCCAGCAGCGGAACAGGGCTAACTAACTATGGCTACACCTTC. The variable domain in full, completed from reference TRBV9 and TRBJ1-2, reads DSGVTQTPKHLITATGQRVTLRCSPRSGDLSVYWYQQSLDQGLQFLIQYYNGEERAKGNILERFSAQQFPDLHSELNLSSLELGDSALYFCASSGTGLTNYGYTFGSGTRLTVV.

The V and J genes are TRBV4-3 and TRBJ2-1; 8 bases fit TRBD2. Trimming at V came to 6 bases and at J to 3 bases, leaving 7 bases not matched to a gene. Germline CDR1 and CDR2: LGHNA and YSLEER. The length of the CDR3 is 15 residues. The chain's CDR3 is CASSPSSGLYNEQFF. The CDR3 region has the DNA TGCGCCAGCAGTCCCTCTAGCGGGCTCTACAATGAGCAGTTCTTC.

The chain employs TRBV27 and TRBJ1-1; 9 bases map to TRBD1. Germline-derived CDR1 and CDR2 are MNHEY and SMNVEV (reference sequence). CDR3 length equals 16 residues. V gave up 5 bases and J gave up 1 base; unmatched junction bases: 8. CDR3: CASSPHGGQGNTEAFF. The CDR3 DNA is TGTGCCAGCAGTCCCCACGGGGGACAGGGGAACACTGAAGCTTTCTTT.

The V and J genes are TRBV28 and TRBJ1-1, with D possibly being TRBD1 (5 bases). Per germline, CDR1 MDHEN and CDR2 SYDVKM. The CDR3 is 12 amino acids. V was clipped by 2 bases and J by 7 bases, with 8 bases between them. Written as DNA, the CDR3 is TGTGCCAGCAGTTTACCGGGACTTGAAGCTTTCTTT. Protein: CASSLPGLEAFF. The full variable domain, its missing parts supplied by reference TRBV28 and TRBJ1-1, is DVKVTQSSRYLVKRTGEKVFLECVQDMDHENMFWYRQDPGLGLRLIYFSYDVKMKEKGDIPEGYSVSREKKERFSLILESASTNQTSMYLCASSLPGLEAFFGQGTRLTVV.

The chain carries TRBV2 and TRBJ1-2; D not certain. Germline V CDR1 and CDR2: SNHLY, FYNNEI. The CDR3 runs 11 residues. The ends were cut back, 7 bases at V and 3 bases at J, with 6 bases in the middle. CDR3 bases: TGTGCCAGCAAAAGCGACTATGGCTACACCTTC. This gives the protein CASKSDYGYTF.

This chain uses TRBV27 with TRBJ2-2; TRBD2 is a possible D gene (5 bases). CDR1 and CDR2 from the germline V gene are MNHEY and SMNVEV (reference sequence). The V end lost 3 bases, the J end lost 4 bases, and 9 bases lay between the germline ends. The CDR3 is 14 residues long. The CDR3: CASSFIGVTGELFF. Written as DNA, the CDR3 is TGTGCCAGCAGTTTCATCGGGGTCACCGGGGAGCTGTTTTTT.

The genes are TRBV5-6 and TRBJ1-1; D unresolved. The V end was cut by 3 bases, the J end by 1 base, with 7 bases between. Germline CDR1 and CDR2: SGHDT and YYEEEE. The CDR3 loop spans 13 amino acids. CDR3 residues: CASSWAKNTEAFF. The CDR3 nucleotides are TGTGCCAGCAGCTGGGCCAAGAACACTGAAGCTTTCTTT.

CDR3 region: CASSPTSGSHGELFF. The CDR3 region has the DNA TGTGCCAGCAGCCCGACTAGCGGGAGTCACGGGGAGCTGTTTTTT. V and J are TRBV28 and TRBJ2-2; 12 positions agree with TRBD2. CDR3 length: 15 amino acids. Germline V CDR1 and CDR2: MDHEN, SYDVKM. J gave up 7 bases and V 6 bases, and 6 bases lay outside the gene matches.

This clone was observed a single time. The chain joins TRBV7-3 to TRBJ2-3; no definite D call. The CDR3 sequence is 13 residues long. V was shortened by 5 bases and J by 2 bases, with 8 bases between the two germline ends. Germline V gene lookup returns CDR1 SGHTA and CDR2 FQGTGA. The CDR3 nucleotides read TGTGCCAGCAGCACCTACACCACAGATACGCAGTATTTT. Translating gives CASSTYTTDTQYF.

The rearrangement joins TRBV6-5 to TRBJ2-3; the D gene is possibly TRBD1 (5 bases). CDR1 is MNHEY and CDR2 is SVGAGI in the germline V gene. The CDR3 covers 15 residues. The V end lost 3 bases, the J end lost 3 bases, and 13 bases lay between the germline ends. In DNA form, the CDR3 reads TGTGCCAGCAGTTATTCGTCTACAGGAACAGATACGCAGTATTTT. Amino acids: CASSYSSTGTDTQYF.

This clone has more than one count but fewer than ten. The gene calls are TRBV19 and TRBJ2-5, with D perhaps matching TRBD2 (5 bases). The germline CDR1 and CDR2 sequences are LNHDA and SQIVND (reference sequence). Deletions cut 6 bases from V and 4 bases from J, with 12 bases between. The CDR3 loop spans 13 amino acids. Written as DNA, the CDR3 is TGTGCCAGTAGGGGTGGGGAGAGAGAGACCCAGTACTTC. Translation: CASRGGERETQYF.

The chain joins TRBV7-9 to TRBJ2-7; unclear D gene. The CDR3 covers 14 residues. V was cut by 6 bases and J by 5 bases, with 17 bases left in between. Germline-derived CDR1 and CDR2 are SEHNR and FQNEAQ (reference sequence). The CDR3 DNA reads TGTGCCAGCAGAGACATACGGCGCACGGACGAGCAGTACTTC. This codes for CASRDIRRTDEQYF.

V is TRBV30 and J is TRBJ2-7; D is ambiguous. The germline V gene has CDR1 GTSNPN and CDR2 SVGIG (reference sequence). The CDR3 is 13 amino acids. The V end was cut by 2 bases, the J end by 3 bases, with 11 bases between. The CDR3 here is CAWSFPRDYEQYF. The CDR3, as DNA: TGTGCCTGGAGTTTCCCCCGTGACTACGAGCAGTACTTC. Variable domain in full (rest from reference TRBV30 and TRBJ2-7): SQTIHQWPATLVQPVGSPLSLECTVEGTSNPNLYWYRQAAGRGLQLLFYSVGIGQISSEVPQNLSASRPQDRQFILSSKKLLLSDSGFYLCAWSFPRDYEQYFGPGTRLTVT.

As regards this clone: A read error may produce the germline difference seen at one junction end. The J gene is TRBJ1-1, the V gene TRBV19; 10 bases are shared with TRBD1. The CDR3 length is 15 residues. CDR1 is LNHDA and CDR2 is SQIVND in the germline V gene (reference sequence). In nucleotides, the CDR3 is TGTGCCAGTAGGATAGACAGGGGGCTGATCACTGAAGCTTTCTTT. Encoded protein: CASRIDRGLITEAFF.

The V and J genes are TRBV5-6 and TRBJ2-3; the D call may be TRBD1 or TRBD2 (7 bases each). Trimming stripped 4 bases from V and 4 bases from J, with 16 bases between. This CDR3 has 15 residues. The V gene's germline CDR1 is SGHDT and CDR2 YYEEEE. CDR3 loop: CASSPQGGGSDTQYF. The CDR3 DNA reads TGTGCCAGCAGCCCCCAGGGGGGAGGGTCAGATACGCAGTATTTT.

This CDR3 reads CASSPDLAYEQYF. For the CDR3, the DNA is TGTGCCAGCAGTCCGGACTTAGCCTACGAGCAGTACTTC. This rearrangement joins TRBV4-2 to TRBJ2-7; D perhaps matches TRBD2 (5 bases). The germline V gene has CDR1 LGHNA and CDR2 YNFKEQ. There are 13 residues in the CDR3. V lost 6 bases and J 2 bases, leaving 11 bases between the germline ends.

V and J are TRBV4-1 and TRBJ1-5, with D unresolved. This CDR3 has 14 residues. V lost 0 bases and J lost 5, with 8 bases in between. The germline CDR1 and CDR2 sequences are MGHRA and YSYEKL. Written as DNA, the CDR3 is TGCGCCAGCAGCCAAGATAAGGGCCATCAGCCCCAGCATTTT. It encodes CASSQDKGHQPQHF.

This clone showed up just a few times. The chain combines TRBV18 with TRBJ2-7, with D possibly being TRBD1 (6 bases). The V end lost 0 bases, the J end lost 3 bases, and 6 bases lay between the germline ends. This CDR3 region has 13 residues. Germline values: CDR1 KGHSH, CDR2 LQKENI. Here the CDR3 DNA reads TGTGCCAGCTCACCACCGGACAGCTACGAGCAGTACTTC. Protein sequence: CASSPPDSYEQYF.

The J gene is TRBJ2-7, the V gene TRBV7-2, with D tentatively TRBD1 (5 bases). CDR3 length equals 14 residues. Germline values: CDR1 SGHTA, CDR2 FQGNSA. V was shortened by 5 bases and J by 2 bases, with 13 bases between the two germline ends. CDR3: CASSVGQGTYEQYF. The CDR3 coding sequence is TGTGCCAGCAGCGTGGGGCAGGGTACCTACGAGCAGTACTTC.

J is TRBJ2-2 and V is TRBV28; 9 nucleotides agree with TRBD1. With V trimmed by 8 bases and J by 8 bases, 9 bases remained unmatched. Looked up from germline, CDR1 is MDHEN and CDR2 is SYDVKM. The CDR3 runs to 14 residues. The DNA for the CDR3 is TGTGCCAGCGATCCGGGACAGGGAGCTGGGGAGCTGTTTTTT. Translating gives CASDPGQGAGELFF.

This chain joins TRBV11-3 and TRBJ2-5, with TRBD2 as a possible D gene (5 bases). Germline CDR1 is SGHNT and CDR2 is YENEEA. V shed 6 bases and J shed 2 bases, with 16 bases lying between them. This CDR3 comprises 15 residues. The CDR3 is CASSSGENKQETQYF. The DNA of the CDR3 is TGTGCCAGCAGTTCCGGGGAAAATAAACAAGAGACCCAGTACTTC.

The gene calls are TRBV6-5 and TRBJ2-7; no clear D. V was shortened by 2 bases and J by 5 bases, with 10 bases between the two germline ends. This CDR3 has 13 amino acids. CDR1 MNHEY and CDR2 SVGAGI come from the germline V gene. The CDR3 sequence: CASSYSPDHEQYF. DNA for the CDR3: TGTGCCAGCAGTTACAGTCCCGATCACGAGCAGTACTTC.

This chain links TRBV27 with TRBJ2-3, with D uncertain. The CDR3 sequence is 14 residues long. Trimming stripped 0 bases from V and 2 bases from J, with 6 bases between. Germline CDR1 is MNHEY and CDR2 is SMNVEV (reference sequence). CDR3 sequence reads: CASSLSGYTDTQYF. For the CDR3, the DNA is TGTGCCAGCAGTTTATCCGGGTACACAGATACGCAGTATTTT.

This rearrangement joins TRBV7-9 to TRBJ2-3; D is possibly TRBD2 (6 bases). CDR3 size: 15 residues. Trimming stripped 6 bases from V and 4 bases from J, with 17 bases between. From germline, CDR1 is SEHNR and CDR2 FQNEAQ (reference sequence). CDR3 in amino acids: CASRSPGRRADTQYF. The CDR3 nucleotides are TGTGCCAGCAGATCTCCGGGTCGGAGGGCAGATACGCAGTATTTT.

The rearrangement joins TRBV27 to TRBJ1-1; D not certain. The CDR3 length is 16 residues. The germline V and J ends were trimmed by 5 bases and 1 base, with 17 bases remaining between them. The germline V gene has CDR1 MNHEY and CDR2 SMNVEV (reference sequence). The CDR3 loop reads CASSPASGEQNTEAFF. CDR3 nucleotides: TGTGCCAGCAGTCCCGCATCCGGGGAACAGAACACTGAAGCTTTCTTT.

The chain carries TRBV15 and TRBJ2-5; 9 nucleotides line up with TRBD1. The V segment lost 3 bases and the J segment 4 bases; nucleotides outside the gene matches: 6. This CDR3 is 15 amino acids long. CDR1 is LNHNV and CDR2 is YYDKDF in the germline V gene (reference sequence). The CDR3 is CATSRITGGRETQYF. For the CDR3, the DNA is TGTGCCACCAGCAGGATAACAGGGGGCCGAGAGACCCAGTACTTC.

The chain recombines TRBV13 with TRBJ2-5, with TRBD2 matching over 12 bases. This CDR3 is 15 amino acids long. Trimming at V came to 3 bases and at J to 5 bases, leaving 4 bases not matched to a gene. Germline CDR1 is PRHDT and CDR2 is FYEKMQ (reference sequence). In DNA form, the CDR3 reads TGTGCCAGCAGCTTTGGACTAGCGGGATCGGAGACCCAGTACTTC. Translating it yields CASSFGLAGSETQYF.

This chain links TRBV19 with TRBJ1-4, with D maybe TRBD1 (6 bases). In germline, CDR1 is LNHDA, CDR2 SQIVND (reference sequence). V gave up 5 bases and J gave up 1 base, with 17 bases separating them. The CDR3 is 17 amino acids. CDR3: CASSPGWGGGTNEKLFF. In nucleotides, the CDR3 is TGTGCCAGTAGTCCAGGGTGGGGAGGGGGAACTAATGAAAAACTGTTTTTT.

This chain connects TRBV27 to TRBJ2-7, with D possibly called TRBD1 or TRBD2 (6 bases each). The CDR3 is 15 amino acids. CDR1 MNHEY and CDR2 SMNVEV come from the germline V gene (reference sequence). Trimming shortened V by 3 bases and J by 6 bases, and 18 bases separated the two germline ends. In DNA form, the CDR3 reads TGTGCCAGCAGTTTGAATCCAAGGGGGACTTGCGAGCAGTACTTC. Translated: CASSLNPRGTCEQYF.

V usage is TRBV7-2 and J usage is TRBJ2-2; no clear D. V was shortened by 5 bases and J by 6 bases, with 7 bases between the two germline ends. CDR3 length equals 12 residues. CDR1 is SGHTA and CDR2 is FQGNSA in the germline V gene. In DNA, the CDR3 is TGTGCCAGCAGCCCCCTCCCCGGGGAGCTGTTTTTT. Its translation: CASSPLPGELFF.

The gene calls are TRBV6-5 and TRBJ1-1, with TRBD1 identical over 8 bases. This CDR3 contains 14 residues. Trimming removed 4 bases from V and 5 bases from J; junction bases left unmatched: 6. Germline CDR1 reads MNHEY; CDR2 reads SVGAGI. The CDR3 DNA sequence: TGTGCCAGCAGTTTGCAGGGGGCTAGGACTGAAGCTTTCTTT. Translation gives CASSLQGARTEAFF.